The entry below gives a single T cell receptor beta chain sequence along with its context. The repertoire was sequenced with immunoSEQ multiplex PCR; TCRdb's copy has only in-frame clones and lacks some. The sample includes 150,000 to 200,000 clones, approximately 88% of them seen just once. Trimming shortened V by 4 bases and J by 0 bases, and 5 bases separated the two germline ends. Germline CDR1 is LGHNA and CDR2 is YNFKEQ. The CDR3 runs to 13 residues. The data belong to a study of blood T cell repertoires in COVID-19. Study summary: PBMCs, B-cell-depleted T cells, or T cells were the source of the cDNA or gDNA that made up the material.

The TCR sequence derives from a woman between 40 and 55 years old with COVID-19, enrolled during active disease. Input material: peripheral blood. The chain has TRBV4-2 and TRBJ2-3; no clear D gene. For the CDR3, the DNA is TGTGCCAGCAGCCCTTTTAGCACAGATACGCAGTATTTT. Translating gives CASSPFSTDTQYF.